Following are 11 T cell receptor beta chains from one sample sequenced in a study of T cells in Graves' hyperthyroidism and ophthalmopathy. Template material for amplifying TCR beta CDR3 regions consisted of RNA transcripts. Carried out on the TCR CDR3, a first-round RT-PCR used the HTBI primer set. TCRdb reprocessed the multiplex PCR reads via MiXCR and lists one record per CDR3 protein. The data show about 620,000 distinct CDR3 sequences, roughly 16% seen once. Sequencing used blood. Receptors originate from a woman in her 30s with Graves' hyperthyroidism.

The chain joins TRBV29-1 to TRBJ2-2; the D is unclear. Germline V CDR1 and CDR2: SQVTM, ANQGSEA. The CDR3 totals 15 residues. V shed 0 bases and J shed 5 bases, with 13 bases lying between them. CDR3 protein: CSVEDLEVPTGELFF. The DNA of the CDR3 is TGCAGCGTTGAAGATCTTGAGGTCCCTACCGGGGAGCTGTTTTTT.

Concerning this clonotype itself: A read error may produce the germline difference seen at one junction end. The gene calls are TRBV19 and TRBJ2-1; TRBD2 agrees at 7 bases. The CDR3 length is 13 residues. The V gene's germline CDR1 is LNHDA and CDR2 SQIVND (reference sequence). CDR3 region: CASNIWGGDEQFF. The CDR3, as DNA: TGTGCCAGTAATATATGGGGGGGGGATGAGCAGTTCTTC.

There are a few counts of this clonotype. Here the CDR3 reads CASSQPRSTGNTIYF. For the CDR3, the DNA is TGTGCCAGCAGCCAGCCCCGGAGCACTGGAAACACCATATATTTT. This chain joins TRBV3-1 and TRBJ1-3; D uncertain. CDR1 and CDR2 (germline): LGHDT, YNNKEL (reference sequence). V lost 3 bases, J lost 2 bases, and 11 bases lay in between. The length of the CDR3 is 15 residues. The full variable domain, in which reference TRBV3-1 and TRBJ1-3 provide the parts outside the CDR3, is DTAVSQTPKYLVTQMGNDKSIKCEQNLGHDTMYWYKQDSKKFLKIMFSYNNKELIINETVPNRFSPKSPDKAHLNLHINSLELGDSAVYFCASSQPRSTGNTIYFGEGSWLTVV.

This chain links TRBV7-9 with TRBJ1-4; TRBD1 is a possible D gene (5 bases). Per germline, CDR1 SEHNR and CDR2 FQNEAQ (reference sequence). V was clipped by 4 bases and J by 1 base, with 7 bases between them. This CDR3 spans 14 amino acids. The CDR3 reads CASSYQGTNEKLFF. Written as DNA, the CDR3 is TGTGCCAGCAGCTATCAGGGAACTAATGAAAAACTGTTTTTT.

Ten or more counts support this clonotype. The CDR3 DNA reads TGTGCCAGCAGTTTATCTAGCGGGACAGAATCCTACGAGCAGTACTTC. This sequence encodes CASSLSSGTESYEQYF. The chain couples TRBV27 to TRBJ2-7, with D possibly matching TRBD2 (8 bases). Per the germline V gene, CDR1 is MNHEY and CDR2 is SMNVEV (reference sequence). The CDR3 extends over 16 amino acids. Trimming removed 0 bases from V and 1 base from J, with 13 bases in between.

The chain combines TRBV6-1 with TRBJ2-2; D is ambiguous. This CDR3 region has 17 residues. Germline loops: CDR1 MNHNS, CDR2 SASEGT. The V end was cut by 6 bases, the J end by 3 bases, with 20 bases between. This CDR3 is CASSLLPVRGYTGELFF. The DNA for the CDR3 is TGTGCCAGCAGCCTTCTTCCGGTGCGAGGTTACACCGGGGAGCTGTTTTTT.

This clonotype was picked up many times. This chain links TRBV7-2 with TRBJ2-5; D might be TRBD2 (5 bases). Trimming pared 1 base from V and 4 bases from J, leaving 10 bases between. The CDR3 consists of 14 residues. Per the germline V gene, CDR1 is SGHTA and CDR2 is FQGNSA. This chain's CDR3 is CASSLGGLSETQYF. The CDR3 DNA reads as TGTGCCAGCAGCTTAGGAGGGTTATCAGAGACCCAGTACTTC.

The chain couples TRBV19 to TRBJ1-1; D gene unclear. Germline-derived CDR1 and CDR2 are LNHDA and SQIVND (reference sequence). This CDR3 region has 9 residues. The V end lost 3 bases, the J end lost 11 bases, and 4 bases lay between the germline ends. CDR3 nucleotide sequence: TGTGCCAGTAGTATCGGGGCTTTCTTT. Protein: CASSIGAFF.

This clonotype has just a few counts. V is TRBV28 and J is TRBJ2-2, with 8 bases identical to TRBD2. Unmatched junction bases numbered 14, after V lost 6 bases and J lost 5 bases. Germline V gives CDR1 MDHEN, CDR2 SYDVKM. The CDR3 contains 17 residues. This CDR3 reads CASSSQVGTRFTGELFF. In DNA form, the CDR3 reads TGTGCCAGCAGCTCCCAGGTCGGGACTAGGTTTACCGGGGAGCTGTTTTTT. Variable domain in full (rest from reference TRBV28 and TRBJ2-2): DVKVTQSSRYLVKRTGEKVFLECVQDMDHENMFWYRQDPGLGLRLIYFSYDVKMKEKGDIPEGYSVSREKKERFSLILESASTNQTSMYLCASSSQVGTRFTGELFFGEGSRLTVL.

This clonotype was seen more than once but under ten times. The rearrangement joins TRBV2 to TRBJ2-7; D could derive from TRBD1 or TRBD2 (5 bases each). Germline V gene lookup returns CDR1 SNHLY and CDR2 FYNNEI. V was trimmed by 6 bases and J by 2 bases, leaving 8 bases between them. The CDR3 is made up of 12 amino acids. This chain's CDR3 is CASRGVTYEQYF. CDR3 coding DNA: TGTGCCAGCAGGGGGGTTACCTACGAGCAGTACTTC.

This clonotype was detected only a few times. The genes are TRBV5-6 and TRBJ1-2; possible D gene TRBD1, 5 bases. Trimming took 0 bases from V and 1 from J, leaving 13 bases between them. CDR3 length equals 16 residues. Looked up from germline, CDR1 is SGHDT and CDR2 is YYEEEE. The CDR3 DNA sequence: TGTGCCAGCAGCTTGGGCCGGGGCGAGATTAACTATGGCTACACCTTC. Translating it yields CASSLGRGEINYGYTF.